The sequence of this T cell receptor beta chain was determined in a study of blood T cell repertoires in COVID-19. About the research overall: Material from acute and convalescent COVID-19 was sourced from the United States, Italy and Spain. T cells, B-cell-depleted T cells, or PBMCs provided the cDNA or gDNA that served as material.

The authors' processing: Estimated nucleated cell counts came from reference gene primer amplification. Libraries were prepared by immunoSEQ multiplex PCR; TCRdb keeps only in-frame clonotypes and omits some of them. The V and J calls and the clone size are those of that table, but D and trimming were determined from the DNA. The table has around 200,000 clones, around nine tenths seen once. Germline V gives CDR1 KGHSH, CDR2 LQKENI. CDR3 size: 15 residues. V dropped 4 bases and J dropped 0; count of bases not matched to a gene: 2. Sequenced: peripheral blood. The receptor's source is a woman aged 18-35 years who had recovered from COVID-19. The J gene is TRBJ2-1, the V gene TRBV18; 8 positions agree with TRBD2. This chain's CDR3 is CASSLLAGSYNEQFF. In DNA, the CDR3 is TGTGCCAGCTCACTGCTAGCGGGCTCCTACAATGAGCAGTTCTTC.